This TCR beta chain was captured in a study of CD8 T cells in Susac syndrome. Study results and limitations: Only a relatively small number of individuals were included in the TCR sequencing and HLA analysis.

When the RNA was reverse transcribed, random hexamers were used with an input of about 0.5 to 1 ug. Using its own MiXCR run on the immunoSEQ multiplex PCR reads, TCRdb lists one record per CDR3 protein. The table has approximately 190,000 distinct CDR3 sequences, just under 95% seen once; the top ten hold approximately 0.15%. This CDR3 comprises 15 residues. Germline trimming cut 4 bases from V and 1 base from J; bases unmatched to any gene: 6. Germline V gives CDR1 MNHEY, CDR2 SVGAGI. Comment on this clonotype: Its specificity is unknown.

The specimen sequenced was CD8+ T cells from PBMCs. The sequence derives from a human donor with Susac syndrome. The chain recombines TRBV6-5 with TRBJ2-5, with 7 bases fitting TRBD1. CDR3 sequence reads: CASSSLDRVQETQYF. The CDR3 DNA reads as TGTGCCAGCAGTTCCCTAGACAGGGTCCAAGAGACCCAGTACTTC.